The present T cell receptor beta chain was sequenced within a study of CD8+ T cells in alopecia areata. Study-wide findings and caveats: Clonality was higher in lesional than normal scalp, especially in alopecia totalis/universalis.

This clone was observed a few times. Its antigen is not known. Germline V gene lookup returns CDR1 LGHNA and CDR2 YSLEER. Trimming cost V 0 bases and J 2 bases; bases outside gene matches: 3. This CDR3 contains 15 residues. Reverse transcribed after extraction, RNA yielded cDNA as the sequencing template. The table came from immunoSEQ multiplex PCR; TCRdb's copy has only in-frame clones and leaves some out. The sample includes roughly 150,000 clones, less than 65% seen only once; the top ten take 19%. This chain links TRBV4-3 with TRBJ1-2; 7 nucleotides match TRBD1. The clonotype was recovered from a human donor with alopecia areata. The starting material was CD8+ T cells sorted from blood, obtained at week 0. DNA for the CDR3: TGCGCCAGCAGCCAAGATAAGGGGGCGAACTATGGCTACACCTTC. Encoded protein: CASSQDKGANYGYTF.